This TCR beta chain was obtained from a study of shared clonotypes between healthy human individuals (dated by TCRdb to 2018 to 2021). With regard to the full study: A couple of women and a few men aged 18 to 49 years were included in the cohort. Between about 0.8 and 9 billion PBMCs per donor were obtained by leukapheresis. The study deeply sequenced blood TCR repertoires of about 5 healthy adults to estimate repertoire size and the extent of clonotype sharing between individuals. To increase sequencing depth and limit assay-specific biases, TCR repertoire library preparation and sequencing were carried out by different laboratories using diverse techniques. The paper's findings and limits, for the study overall: Pairwise subsampling led to the expectation that sequencing depth would affect the degree of clonotype sharing among donors. The genetic and exposure-history diversity represented was limited by the small number of donors. Sampling was limited to blood, and TCR repertoires in tissue likely differ from TCR repertoires in blood.

CDR1 SQVTM and CDR2 ANQGSEA were looked up in the germline V gene. The CDR3 measures 14 amino acids from cysteine to phenylalanine. Solely the CDR3 DNA is kept, with 42 bases framed from the first base. The V end loses 8 bases and the J end loses 3 bases, and a stretch of 20 bases separates them. The donors were healthy, HIV-negative adults with no recently reported acute infections or vaccinations. Every donor was a Caucasian adult residing in Nashville, Tennessee, USA. In the unsorted samples, tens of millions of PBMCs were counted, and genomic DNA was extracted using the QIAamp DNA Blood Mini kit. Blood was collected by leukapheresis, and PBMCs were isolated by Ficoll-Histopaque density gradient centrifugation and then cryopreserved in liquid nitrogen vapor phase. As concerns this clone: The antigen it recognizes is unknown. Base qualities are not at hand, and no much larger clone is one base apart.

Using the deep immunoSEQ assay, TCR CDR3 regions were amplified from genomic DNA by multiplex PCR. Genomic DNA extracted from each cell subset was distributed evenly over all wells of several immunoSEQ 96-well plates, and each plate served as one replicate. Each replicate PCR for unsorted PBMC received about 0.3 ug genomic DNA, equal to about 30,000 T cell genomes. Ten immunoSEQ deep assay plates were used to sequence unsorted PBMC genomic DNA. Purified libraries were measured with a Qubit 3.0 fluorometer, size-checked on a Bioanalyzer 2100, and measured again with the KAPA Library Quantification kit. Every immunoSEQ 96-well plate was sequenced on a separate single-read 150-cycle Illumina NextSeq 550 flow cell. Per the original workflow: Because the immunoSEQ output held only junctional sequences and lacked quality scores, the filtering could not match the filtering applied to full-length reads. To assign V/J genes and CDR3, sequences were annotated using PyIR, a Python wrapper for IgBLAST v1.9, with IMGT germline references. Any read was removed if the V/J assignment was weak (E-value above 1e-6), the CDR3 was missing, or the read contained stop codons, out-of-frame junctions, or ambiguous translated residues. A V3J clonotype was defined by an identical inferred V gene, J gene, and CDR3 amino acid sequence. Percentage overlap between repertoires was calculated by dividing the number of shared unique clonotypes by the size of the smaller repertoire. Richness of each repertoire was evaluated using RTK rarefaction, the Chao1 estimator, and Recon v2.1 estimates of unobserved clonotypes. The table was pulled from immuneACCESS by TCRdb, which kept in-frame rearrangements only. Such tables lose some clones; where checked, under half of the loss comes from unresolved V genes, and the rest has no known cause. V and J calls and clone size are those listed in that table; D and trimming were worked out from the DNA. The sample table contains hundreds of thousands of clones; only one count was recorded for around 77% of them. Together, the top ten hold approximately 12% of the sample.

The chain was built from TRBV29-1 and TRBJ2-7; tentative D gene TRBD2, with 5 bases matching. The material sequenced was PBMCs. The clonotype was recovered from a woman aged 40 to 50 in good health. Some clones in this sample may be carry-over from other donors' samples. The bases are TGCAGCCGCAAGTGGAGGACTGCAGACTACGAGCAGTACTTC. The encoded protein is CSRKWRTADYEQYF.